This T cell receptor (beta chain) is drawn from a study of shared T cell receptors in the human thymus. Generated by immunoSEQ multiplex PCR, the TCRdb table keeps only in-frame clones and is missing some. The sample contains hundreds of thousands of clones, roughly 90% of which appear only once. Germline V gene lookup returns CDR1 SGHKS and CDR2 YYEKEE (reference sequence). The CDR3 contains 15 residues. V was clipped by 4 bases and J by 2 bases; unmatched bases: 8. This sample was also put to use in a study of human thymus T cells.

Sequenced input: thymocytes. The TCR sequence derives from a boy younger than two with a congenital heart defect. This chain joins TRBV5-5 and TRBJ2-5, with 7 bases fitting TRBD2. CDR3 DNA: TGTGCCAGCAGCGGATCTAGCGGTTCGCAAGAGACCCAGTACTTC. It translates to CASSGSSGSQETQYF.